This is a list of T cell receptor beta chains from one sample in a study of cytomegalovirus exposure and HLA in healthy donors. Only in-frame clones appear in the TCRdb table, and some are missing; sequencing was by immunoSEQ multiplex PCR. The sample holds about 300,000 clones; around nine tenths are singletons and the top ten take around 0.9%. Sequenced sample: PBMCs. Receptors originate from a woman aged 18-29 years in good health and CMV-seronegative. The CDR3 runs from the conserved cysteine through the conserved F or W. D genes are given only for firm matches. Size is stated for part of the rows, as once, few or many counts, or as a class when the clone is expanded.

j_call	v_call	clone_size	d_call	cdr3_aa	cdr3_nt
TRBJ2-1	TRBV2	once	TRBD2	CASSLPGTSGIFNEQFF	TGTGCCAGCAGTCTCCCCGGGACTAGCGGGATATTCAATGAGCAGTTCTTC
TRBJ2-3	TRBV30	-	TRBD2	CAGGAGVTDTQYF	TGTGCTGGGGGAGCGGGAGTCACAGATACGCAGTATTTT
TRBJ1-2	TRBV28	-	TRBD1	CASSPGGLENGYTF	TGTGCCAGCAGTCCAGGGGGGCTAGAAAATGGCTACACCTTC
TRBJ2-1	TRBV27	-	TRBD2	CASSFPQREGQHNEQFF	TGTGCCAGCAGTTTCCCTCAGCGGGAGGGCCAGCACAATGAGCAGTTCTTC
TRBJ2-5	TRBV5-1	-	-	CASSLGGARQRTQYF	TGCGCCAGCAGCTTGGGTGGGGCAAGGCAGCGGACCCAGTACTTC
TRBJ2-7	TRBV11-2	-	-	CASSLEATSYEQYF	TGTGCCAGCAGCTTAGAGGCCACCTCCTACGAGCAGTACTTC
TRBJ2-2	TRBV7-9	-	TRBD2	CASSLELAGGPTNTGELFF	TGTGCCAGCAGCTTAGAACTAGCGGGAGGACCTACCAACACCGGGGAGCTGTTTTTT
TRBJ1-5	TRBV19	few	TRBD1	CASNVGDRSNQPQHF	TGTGCCAGCAACGTGGGGGACAGGAGCAATCAGCCCCAGCATTTT
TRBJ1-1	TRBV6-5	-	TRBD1	CASTKLQGADTEAFF	TGTGCCAGCACTAAACTACAGGGGGCTGACACTGAAGCTTTCTTT
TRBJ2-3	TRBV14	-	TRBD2	CASRLAGDLADTQYF	TGTGCCAGCAGGTTAGCGGGAGACTTGGCAGATACGCAGTATTTT
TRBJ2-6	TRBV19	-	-	CASSITSAGANVLTF	TGTGCCAGTAGTATAACCTCGGCTGGGGCCAACGTCCTGACTTTC
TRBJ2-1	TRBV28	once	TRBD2	CASSARDYYNEQFF	TGTGCCAGCAGCGCAAGGGACTACTACAATGAGCAGTTCTTC